This T cell receptor (beta chain) was sequenced during a study of T cell responses to AZD1222 COVID-19 vaccine. As for this clone: What it binds is not known.

From germline, CDR1 is LNHDA and CDR2 SQIVND (reference sequence). CDR3 length: 15 residues. V dropped 3 bases and J dropped 6; count of bases not matched to a gene: 3. Study-level findings and limits: Spike-wide coverage was observed for vaccine-associated CD4 TCRs, with dominant responses at 160-218 and 743-854. Only five to seven AZD1222 recipients were seropositive at baseline. Close to half of all spike-specific TCRs reportedly target regions of the variants that are unmutated. Possibly, clonal diversity was underestimated; donors were largely white British and included more females.

The data were produced by immunoSEQ multiplex PCR, yet TCRdb's version contains in-frame clones alone and is incomplete. The sample holds 120,000 to 150,000 clones, around nine tenths seen once. This clonotype originated in an adult in good health. The material sequenced was peripheral blood, taken on day 0 of MenACWY control vaccination. The V and J genes are TRBV19 and TRBJ2-3; TRBD2 agrees at 13 bases. CDR3 DNA sequence: TGTGCCAGTAGTATCGGGACTAGCGGGATGGATACGCAGTATTTT. It codes for CASSIGTSGMDTQYF.